The source of this T cell receptor beta chain is a study of T cells expressing NK-cell markers. This CDR3 is built from 15 residues. Germline V gives CDR1 MNHNS, CDR2 SASEGT. Study conclusions and caveats: In a group of roughly 6 donors, dominant NKG2C+ clonotypes represented roughly 1.0-7.5% of CD8+ T cells.

TCRdb re-analyzed the 5' RACE reads; it lists each CDR3 protein once, without DNA. Its table lists roughly 300,000 distinct CDR3 sequences. Note on this clonotype: What it binds is unknown.

This TCR was recovered from a woman aged 18 to 75 in good health. The sequencing input was blood T cells: a sorted CD56 or NKG2C T cell subset, CD4+ or CD8+ T cells, or bulk PBMC T cells (not recorded which). The chain carries TRBV6-1 and TRBJ2-3; TCRdb's D call of TRBD1 is untestable without DNA. CDR3 loop: CASSVQGTITDTQYF.